This T cell receptor (beta chain) was retrieved from a study of post-analysis software for immune sequencing data (dated by TCRdb to between 2014 and 2017). With regard to the full study: The recorded disease courses included relapsing-remitting, secondary progressive and progressive-relapsing multiple sclerosis, and some patients had no subtype annotation. The patient repertoires were compared against around eleven previously published healthy control repertoires obtained from donors aged roughly 6 to 28 years. A subset of samples was prepared in parallel using single-end sample barcoding, then pooled and co-amplified after Illumina adapter ligation. On the study overall, not on this receptor specifically: Roughly 5 TRBV segments, including TRBV5-6, TRBV5-1 and TRBV20-1, were significantly more frequent in patients than controls. Compared with controls, multiple sclerosis patients had significantly lower normalized Chao1 diversity, a finding suggesting substantial peripheral T-cell clonal expansion. The multiple sclerosis patient group was slightly younger than the control group. When samples were clustered directly using the F measure, samples prepared in the same batch co-clustered strongly, which prompted a batch-effect correction.

To prepare the library, PCR was applied. Sequenced on an Illumina HiSeq 2500. To reduce PCR and sequencing biases, unique molecular identifiers were built into the TCR beta cDNA libraries. Every 1 to 10 million input T cells yielded approximately 500,000 cDNA molecules, meaning each molecule approximated one T cell. Patient libraries were prepared and sequenced with the same protocol used for the earlier healthy control dataset. Within a given batch, samples were prepared together, multiplexed and sequenced on the same HiSeq lane. The paper's processing steps were these. MIGEC handled the raw barcoded reads, throwing out single-read molecular identifier groups before consensus assembly and CDR3 extraction. Clonotype tables were post-analysed with VDJtools, and diversity was normalized by down-sampling all datasets to the smallest sample size. In repertoire overlap clustering, CDR3 amino acid sequences, but not nucleotide sequences, were matched to correct batch-related cross-sample contamination. The raw public reads went through TCRdb reprocessing: fastp at Q25, MiXCR clone calling, in-frame beta chains kept. Duplicate CDR3 protein sequences are folded into a single record with the most common DNA and genes. The V and J calls were determined by TCRdb, not by the authors. The sample records hundreds of thousands of distinct CDR3 sequences, approximately 59% of which are singletons. Of the sample, about 11% is held by the ten largest clones.

There are 15 amino acids in the CDR3, from cysteine to phenylalanine inclusive. Only CDR3 DNA remains: 45 bases, in frame from the first base. Reading the germline V gene (reference sequence) gives CDR1 SEHNR and CDR2 FQNEAQ. TCR beta repertoires were profiled from peripheral blood of some 13 young patients with multiple sclerosis to demonstrate the VDJtools post-analysis software. The multiple sclerosis patients were children and adolescents between roughly 6 and 16 years of age. As for this clonotype: Its antigen has not been determined. The sample holds no much larger clone one base away, and base qualities are not on file.

This receptor chain uses TRBV7-9 and TRBJ2-4; 9 central nucleotides agree with TRBD1. TRBJ2-7 explains the end of the DNA better; the J call may be wrong. This receptor was obtained from a girl between 2 and 10 years old with multiple sclerosis. The specimen sequenced was blood. The CDR3 region reads CASSLGDRADYEQYF. The nucleotides read TGTGCCAGCAGCTTAGGGGACAGGGCGGACTACGAGCAGTACTTC.